A selection of T cell receptor beta chains follows, all from one sample in a study of blood T cell repertoires in COVID-19. The method was immunoSEQ multiplex PCR; TCRdb's version includes in-frame clones alone and lacks a portion of them. The sample comprises 300,000 to 400,000 clones, 85% to 90% of which are singletons, and under 6.5% rests with the top ten. Specimen: peripheral blood. Receptor source: a woman aged 45 to 65 with COVID-19, enrolled during active disease. Each CDR3 is given with its conserved first and last residue. A D gene is named only where the DNA matches it firmly. Clone size is not always given. Where it is, it says once, few, many or a class for expanded clones.

TRBJ1-3,TRBV16,.,.,CASSQYYRWGTHSGNTIYF,TGTGCCAGCAGCCAATACTATCGATGGGGGACTCACTCTGGAAACACCATATATTTT
TRBJ2-3,TRBV6-2/TRBV6-3,.,once,CASTPAERTTDTQYF,TGTGCCAGCACCCCAGCCGAGAGAACGACAGATACGCAGTATTTT
TRBJ2-3,TRBV6-1,.,.,CASSDNRSPLDTQYF,TGTGCCAGCAGTGATAACAGGTCCCCGTTGGATACGCAGTATTTT
TRBJ1-1,TRBV19,TRBD1,.,CASTRGQRNTEAFF,TGTGCCAGTACCAGGGGGCAGAGGAACACTGAAGCTTTCTTT
TRBJ2-3,TRBV3-1/TRBV3-2,TRBD2,.,CASSQDGGSWEGQRTDTQYF,TGTGCCAGCAGCCAAGATGGAGGGTCGTGGGAGGGGCAACGCACAGATACGCAGTATTTT
TRBJ2-3,TRBV27,.,.,CASSLMVSSDTNTQYF,TGTGCCAGCAGTTTAATGGTCTCTAGCGACACAAATACGCAGTATTTT
TRBJ1-1,TRBV5-1,.,.,CASRTDSNTEAFF,TGCGCCAGCAGAACTGACAGTAACACTGAAGCTTTCTTT
TRBJ1-1,TRBV3-1/TRBV3-2,TRBD1,.,CASSPNPQGPRSNTEAFF,TGTGCCAGCAGCCCCAACCCACAGGGGCCGCGTAGTAACACTGAAGCTTTCTTT
TRBJ1-1,TRBV19,.,.,CASSIGNTEAFF,TGTGCCAGTAGTATCGGGAACACTGAAGCTTTCTTT
TRBJ1-2,TRBV5-4,.,.,CASSLVDRDDYGYTF,TGTGCCAGCAGCTTGGTGGACAGAGACGACTATGGCTACACCTTC
TRBJ2-2,TRBV9,.,.,CASSARQPTGELFF,TGTGCCAGCAGCGCCCGACAGCCTACCGGGGAGCTGTTTTTT
TRBJ1-1,TRBV30,.,.,CAWGLTVNTEAFF,TGTGCCTGGGGCCTAACGGTGAACACTGAAGCTTTCTTT
TRBJ1-1,TRBV7-2,.,.,CASSPQAAGSNTEAFF,TGTGCCAGCAGCCCGCAAGCGGCGGGCTCGAACACTGAAGCTTTCTTT
TRBJ1-2,TRBV6-6,TRBD1,.,CASSRPGQGDYGYTF,TGTGCCAGCAGTCGTCCGGGACAGGGGGACTATGGCTACACCTTC
TRBJ2-1,TRBV5-1,.,.,CASSLTAYYNEQFF,TGCGCCAGCAGCTTGACAGCCTACTACAATGAGCAGTTCTTC
TRBJ2-3,TRBV6-5,.,.,CASKKTGTDTQYF,TGTGCCAGCAAGAAAACAGGGACAGATACGCAGTATTTT
TRBJ1-5,TRBV15,TRBD1,.,CATSRDRTGQDLLYQHF,TGTGCCACCAGCAGAGATCGAACGGGACAGGATCTCCTTTACCAGCATTTT
TRBJ2-1,TRBV24-1,TRBD2,once,CATSPGTSSALTNEQFF,TGTGCCACCAGTCCCGGGACTAGTAGTGCGTTAACCAATGAGCAGTTCTTC
TRBJ1-2,TRBV11-3,.,.,CASSPFAGRVGYTF,TGTGCCAGCAGCCCCTTTGCAGGGAGGGTTGGCTACACCTTC
TRBJ2-7,TRBV5-1,TRBD1,.,CASSLVGYRGEWRSYEQYF,TGCGCCAGCAGCTTGGTGGGGTACAGGGGAGAGTGGAGGTCCTACGAGCAGTACTTC
TRBJ2-7,TRBV9,TRBD2,.,CASSVSGSPDEQYF,TGTGCCAGCAGCGTTAGCGGGAGTCCGGACGAGCAGTACTTC
TRBJ2-2,TRBV24-1,.,.,CATSDLGRGNTGELFF,TGTGCCACCAGTGATTTGGGCAGGGGAAACACCGGGGAGCTGTTTTTT
TRBJ2-2,TRBV9,TRBD1,.,CASSMGQGYNGELFF,TGTGCCAGCAGCATGGGACAGGGGTATAACGGGGAGCTGTTTTTT
TRBJ2-7,TRBV3-1/TRBV3-2,TRBD2,.,CASSQELADSDEQYF,TGTGCCAGCAGCCAAGAACTAGCGGACTCGGACGAGCAGTACTTC
TRBJ1-1,TRBV19,TRBD1,few,CASSIDQGGRLGTEAFF,TGTGCCAGTAGTATAGATCAGGGGGGCCGATTGGGCACTGAAGCTTTCTTT
TRBJ1-1,TRBV12-3/TRBV12-4,.,.,CASRSTEKAEAFF,TGTGCCAGCAGGAGTACAGAGAAGGCTGAAGCTTTCTTT
TRBJ1-2,TRBV21-1,.,.,CASSKLRGFYGYTF,TGTGCCAGCAGCAAACTCCGGGGTTTCTATGGCTACACCTTC
TRBJ2-1,TRBV5-6,TRBD2,.,CASSRGLAGVSNEQFF,TGTGCCAGCAGCAGAGGACTAGCGGGAGTTAGCAATGAGCAGTTCTTC
TRBJ1-6,TRBV12-5,TRBD1,.,CASAADRGPHNSPLHF,TGTGCTAGTGCCGCCGACAGGGGGCCTCATAATTCACCCCTCCACTTT
TRBJ1-1,TRBV7-9,.,.,CASSERRGTEAFF,TGTGCCAGCAGCGAACGAAGAGGGACTGAAGCTTTCTTT
TRBJ1-1,TRBV12-3/TRBV12-4,.,.,CASSFGAGAAFF,TGTGCCAGCAGTTTCGGGGCAGGGGCCGCTTTCTTT
TRBJ2-1,TRBV5-1,.,once,CASSLEGVSYNEQFF,TGCGCCAGCAGCTTGGAGGGGGTCTCCTACAATGAGCAGTTCTTC
TRBJ1-4,TRBV18,.,.,CASSRSGWPNEKLFF,TGTGCCAGCTCACGATCAGGGTGGCCTAATGAAAAACTGTTTTTT
TRBJ1-6,TRBV6-5,TRBD1,.,CASWDRISSPLHF,TGTGCCAGCTGGGACAGGATTTCGTCACCCCTCCACTTT
TRBJ2-5,TRBV7-2,.,.,CASSLGGESQETQYF,TGTGCCAGCAGCTTAGGGGGAGAGTCGCAAGAGACCCAGTACTTC
TRBJ2-7,TRBV6-5,.,.,CASTPPGRGEREQYF,TGTGCCAGCACTCCCCCGGGCAGGGGGGAACGGGAGCAGTACTTC
TRBJ1-6,TRBV10-3,.,.,CAISESYFQGPASPLHF,TGTGCCATCAGTGAGTCGTATTTCCAGGGTCCGGCTTCACCCCTCCACTTT
TRBJ1-1,TRBV5-1,.,.,CASSLERVGKGTEAFF,TGCGCCAGCAGCTTGGAGCGGGTGGGAAAGGGGACTGAAGCTTTCTTT
TRBJ2-7,TRBV4-1,TRBD2,.,CASSQPTGTRLVEQYF,TGCGCCAGCAGCCAACCGACCGGGACTAGGTTGGTCGAGCAGTACTTC
TRBJ1-4,TRBV15,.,.,CATSSDTGFGEKLFF,TGTGCCACCAGCAGCGATACAGGGTTTGGAGAAAAACTGTTTTTT
TRBJ2-2,TRBV6-6,TRBD2,.,CASRIQLAANTGELFF,TGTGCCAGCAGGATACAACTAGCGGCGAACACCGGGGAGCTGTTTTTT
TRBJ2-5,TRBV5-6,TRBD1,.,CASRITGQGRQTQYF,TGTGCCAGCAGGATAACGGGACAGGGGAGGCAGACCCAGTACTTC
TRBJ2-2,TRBV11-3,TRBD1,once,CASSSHPGQGINTGELFF,TGTGCCAGCAGCTCACATCCGGGACAGGGAATTAACACCGGGGAGCTGTTTTTT
TRBJ2-1,TRBV7-9,.,.,CASSFGGDYNEQFF,TGTGCCAGCAGCTTTGGCGGAGATTACAATGAGCAGTTCTTC
TRBJ2-1,TRBV7-2,TRBD2,.,CASKSMGGALSEQFF,TGTGCCAGCAAATCAATGGGAGGGGCCCTGAGTGAGCAGTTCTTC
TRBJ1-5,TRBV30,.,.,CAWSLRGTRYQPQHF,TGTGCCTGGAGTCTCCGGGGGACTCGGTATCAGCCCCAGCATTTT
TRBJ2-7,TRBV7-2,TRBD2,.,CASSSGTSGSPRYEQYF,TGTGCCAGCAGCTCCGGGACTAGCGGGAGTCCGCGCTACGAGCAGTACTTC
TRBJ2-2,TRBV30,.,.,CAWSVVRDVTGELFF,TGTGCCTGGAGTGTAGTCAGGGATGTCACCGGGGAGCTGTTTTTT